This TCR beta chain was retrieved from a study of post-analysis software for immune sequencing data. In the case of this clonotype: Its antigen remains unidentified.

Unique-molecular-identifier-tagged TCR beta cDNA libraries were used. Each batch of roughly 1 to 10 million T cells produced roughly 500,000 cDNA molecules. TCRdb fed the PCR reads into MiXCR, producing one record per CDR3 protein. The profile shows around 180,000 distinct CDR3 sequences, 30% of them singletons. Study-level points and caveats: Patients showed TRBV5-6, TRBV5-1 and TRBV20-1 among roughly five TRBV segments more frequent than in controls. Multiple sclerosis patients had significantly lower normalized Chao1 diversity than controls.

CDR3 length: 10 amino acids. Trimming removed 6 bases from V and 9 bases from J, with 5 bases in between. Germline V CDR1 and CDR2: MNHEY, SVGAGI. This sequence originates from a girl under 18 with multiple sclerosis. The gene calls are TRBV6-5 and TRBJ1-4; D is unclear. The sequencing sample was made of blood. The CDR3 nucleotides read TGTGCCAGCAGGGGTAAAAAACTGTTTTTT. Translating it yields CASRGKKLFF.